Sequencing of this T cell receptor (beta chain) was carried out in a study of T cells in Graves' hyperthyroidism and ophthalmopathy (dated by TCRdb to about 2019). At the level of the whole study: Peripheral blood samples were taken at the time of initial diagnosis, prior to any treatment. To identify distinguishing TCR V-J signatures, a discovery cohort of 100 or so patients was used, comprising 40 to 45 with Graves' ophthalmopathy and some 60 with stable Graves' hyperthyroidism. An independent validation cohort of under 20 hyperthyroidism patients and about 16 patients who later progressed to ophthalmopathy tested prospective prediction of ophthalmopathy. For training and testing, the approximately 92 patients in the discovery cohort were randomly divided in a 7:3 ratio. In six Graves' hyperthyroidism patients, the study also compared T-cell repertoires from thyroid tissue with T-cell repertoires from blood. After sampling, hyperthyroidism patients received methimazole starting at 30 mg daily, and ophthalmopathy patients received high-dose intravenous methylprednisolone. TCR Vbeta CDR3 sequencing of some 140 peripheral blood samples (around 45 ophthalmopathy, around 80 hyperthyroidism and some 17 progressor patients) is reported in the paper.

Ophthalmopathy patients had moderately to severely active disease, with a Clinical Activity Score of 3 or more, a NOSPECS grade of 4 or more, and a disease duration of less than 3 months. Patients with uncontrolled infections, other autoimmune diseases, pregnancy or lactation were excluded. Diagnoses were established on the basis of clinical symptoms, serum thyroxine and TRAb, thyroid ultrasound, and orbital computed tomography. Ficoll-Paque density gradient centrifugation was used to isolate PBMCs from approximately 10 ml of fresh peripheral blood. Total RNA was extracted using Trizol reagent, and RNA quality was assessed on an Agilent 2100 Bioanalyzer. This clonotype appeared many times. Its binding antigen is unknown. No much larger clone exists at a distance of one base, and base qualities are not known. Overall results and qualifications from the work: In validation, the model predicted progression to ophthalmopathy a median of approximately 6.3 months before onset, with around 70% sensitivity and roughly 79% specificity. Sample size was not statistically predetermined, and investigators were not blinded to group allocation. In cross-validation, a model built on a 13 V-J signature told ophthalmopathy apart from stable hyperthyroidism with less than 90% sensitivity and roughly 81% specificity, and in testing the same model reached 80%/75%. Most expanded thyroid clonotypes (frequency above 0.001) were also detected in blood, suggesting blood repertoires may reflect thyroid immune responses.

Amplification of TCR beta CDR3 regions was carried out from RNA transcripts. A first-round RT-PCR of the TCR CDR3 used the HTBI primer set with the Qiagen OneStep RT-PCR kit. A second multiplex PCR round built the libraries, followed by size selection and purification. Sequencing of the libraries was done on an Illumina HiSeq2000 using paired-end 100 bp reads. Processing in the source paper ran as follows. SOAPnuke was used to process the raw data, throwing out any read that contained adapters or uncalled bases, had a mean Phred below 15, or lacked an exact constant-primer or identifier match. High-quality paired reads were merged with COPE v1.2.5, and unique nucleotide sequences were defined as clonotypes. MiTCR v1.1 was used to align the clonotypes against IMGT TRBV, TRBD and TRBJ reference segments. The analysis included only V-J combinations with a frequency above 0.0001, which together covered approximately 99% of the repertoires. A TCS score was defined as the ratio between F50 (clonal expansion) and ExV (chaos), using BLOSUM62-based TCRdist between CDR3 peptides within each V-J. Welch's t-statistics and random forest reduced around 510 V-J features to 10 to 15, which were used in a naive Bayes classifier (R e1071). TCRdb took the public reads, trimmed them with fastp at Q25, ran MiXCR for clone calling and kept in-frame beta chains. Rows are combined by CDR3 protein, so each entry shows the most common genes and DNA. TCRdb's processing, not the study's, gives the V and J calls here. This sample comprises around 620,000 distinct CDR3 sequences, 13% to 15% of them detected only once. Of the sample, about 7% is held by the ten largest clones.

CDR1 DFQATT and CDR2 SNEGSKA are derived from the germline V gene (reference sequence). Cut back by 4 bases and 4 bases, the V and J ends lie 20 bases apart. The CDR3 goes from the cysteine to the phenylalanine over 16 residues. Only the CDR3 portion is preserved as DNA: 48 bases, with reading frame beginning at the first base. Sample: blood. Here the chain combines TRBV20-1 and TRBJ1-5; 6 matching bases give a weak D call of TRBD1. The receptor comes from a woman younger than 30 with Graves' ophthalmopathy. The CDR3 region: CSANVPNNRENQPQHF. The sequenced DNA is TGCAGTGCTAATGTCCCTAACAACAGGGAAAATCAGCCCCAGCATTTT.